This note documents a single TCR beta chain sequence. J was trimmed by 6 bases and V by 6 bases; bases with no gene match: 7. Germline assignment: CDR1 SQVTM and CDR2 ANQGSEA. CDR3 length: 12 amino acids. This sample is drawn from a study of blood T cell repertoires in COVID-19. Study context: Sites in the United States, Italy and Spain provided acute and convalescent COVID-19 samples.

Individuals aged 18 to 89 years were recruited from approximately 22 US areas. Donors of Cohort 3 who recovered were those that had two negative PCRs, clearance, or symptom resolution. Study processing details: For nucleated cells, counts were estimated from reference gene primer amplification. TCRdb's copy holds only in-frame clones and misses some; the assay was immunoSEQ multiplex PCR. The DNA was the basis for D and trimming; V, J and clone size are from that table. The data hold roughly 240,000 clones, with more than 75% observed a single time. The rearrangement joins TRBV29-1 to TRBJ1-1; 7 bases agree with TRBD1. This TCR was sampled from a woman in her forties or fifties who had recovered from COVID-19. The material sequenced was PBMCs or T cells enriched from blood (not recorded which). In DNA, the CDR3 is TGCAGCGTGGGTAACAGGGGCCCTGAAGCTTTCTTT. Translating it yields CSVGNRGPEAFF.